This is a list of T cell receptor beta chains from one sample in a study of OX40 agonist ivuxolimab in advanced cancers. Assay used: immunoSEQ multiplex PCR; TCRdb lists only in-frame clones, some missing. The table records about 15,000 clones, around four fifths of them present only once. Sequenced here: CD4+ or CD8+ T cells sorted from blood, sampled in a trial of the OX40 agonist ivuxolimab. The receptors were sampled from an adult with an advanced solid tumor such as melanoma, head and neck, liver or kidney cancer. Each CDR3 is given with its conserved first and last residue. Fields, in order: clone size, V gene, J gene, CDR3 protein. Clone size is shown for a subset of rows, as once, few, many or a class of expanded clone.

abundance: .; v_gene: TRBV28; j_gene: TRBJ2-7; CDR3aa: CASSPLIASYEQYF
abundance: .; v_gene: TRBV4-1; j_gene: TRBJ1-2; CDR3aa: CASSQDQAGGSYGYTF
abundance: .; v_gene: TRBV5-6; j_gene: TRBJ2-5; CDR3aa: CASSFSSPQETQYF
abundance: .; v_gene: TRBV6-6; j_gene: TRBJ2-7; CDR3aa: CASSYRDRKIPSAYF
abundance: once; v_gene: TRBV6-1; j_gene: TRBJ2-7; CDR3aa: CASSGGPKASYSPSYEQYF
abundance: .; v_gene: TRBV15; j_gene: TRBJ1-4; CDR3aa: CATSGGDITNEKLFF
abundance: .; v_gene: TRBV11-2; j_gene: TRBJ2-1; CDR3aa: CASSLDPGAAYNEQFF
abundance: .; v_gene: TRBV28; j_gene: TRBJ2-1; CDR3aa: CASTFYRASYNEQFF
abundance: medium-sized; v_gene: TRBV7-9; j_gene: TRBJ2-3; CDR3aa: CASSSDRARRDTQYF
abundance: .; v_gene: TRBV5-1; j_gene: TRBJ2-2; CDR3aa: CASSGGTSGLTGELFF
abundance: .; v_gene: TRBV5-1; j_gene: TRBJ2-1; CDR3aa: CASSFASLTLYEQFF
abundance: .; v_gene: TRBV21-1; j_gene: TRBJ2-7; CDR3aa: CASPRGQSHYEQYF